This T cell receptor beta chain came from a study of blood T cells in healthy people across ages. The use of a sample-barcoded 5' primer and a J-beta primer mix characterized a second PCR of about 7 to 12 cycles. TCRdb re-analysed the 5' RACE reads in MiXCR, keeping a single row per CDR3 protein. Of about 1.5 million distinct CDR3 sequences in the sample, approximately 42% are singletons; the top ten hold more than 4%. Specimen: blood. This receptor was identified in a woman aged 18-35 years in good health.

CDR3 sequence (DNA): TGCGCCAGCAGCCCAAGATTAGATCAGCCCCAGCATTTT. Protein product: CASSPRLDQPQHF. The chain couples TRBV4-1 to TRBJ1-5; D not certain. The germline gives CDR1 MGHRA, CDR2 YSYEKL. The ends were cut back, 4 bases at V and 5 bases at J, with 9 bases in the middle. The CDR3 contains 13 residues.